There are many counts of the clone carrying this TCR beta chain. The TCRbeta library was prepared with unique molecular identifiers. TCRdb used MiXCR to reprocess the PCR reads, holding one entry per CDR3 protein. Counted here are 100,000 to 120,000 distinct CDR3 sequences, approximately 10% occurring once; the ten biggest clones make up 8%. The sample comes from a study of T-cell reconstitution after alpha-beta-depleted transplantation in children. The length of the CDR3 is 16 residues. With 3 bases clipped from V and 2 bases from J, the junction kept 7 bases outside the gene matches. From germline, CDR1 is ENHRY and CDR2 SYGVKD.

The chain couples TRBV10-3 to TRBJ2-7; 10 positions match TRBD1. The sequenced sample was PBMCs from the stem cell graft donor, obtained from the stem cell graft. The sequence came from a human donor who donated a stem cell graft to a child with acute lymphoblastic leukemia. CDR3 residues: CAISDPGQGGTYEQYF. The DNA for the CDR3 is TGTGCCATCAGTGACCCCGGACAGGGGGGGACCTACGAGCAGTACTTC.